This T cell receptor (beta chain) was identified during a study of blood T cell repertoires in COVID-19. Study in general: PBMCs, B-cell-depleted T cells, or T cells provided the cDNA or gDNA that made up the material.

Study processing details: Cell counts per sample came from amplifying reference gene primers. Assay used: immunoSEQ multiplex PCR; TCRdb lists only in-frame clones, some missing. The V and J calls and clone size come from that table; D and trimming were worked out from the DNA. The repertoire consists of roughly 190,000 clones, with nearly 90% occurring once and the leading ten covering 5% to 7.5%. The count of this clone is one. V lost 0 bases, J lost 4 bases, and 10 bases lay in between. Germline assignment: CDR1 KGHSY and CDR2 FQNENV. The CDR3 sequence is 15 residues long. This TCR was recovered from a woman in her forties who had recovered from COVID-19. What was sequenced was peripheral blood. The chain has TRBV16 and TRBJ1-5, with a tentative D call TRBD1 (6 bases). The CDR3: CASSQSGAANQPQHF. The CDR3 DNA follows: TGTGCCAGCAGCCAATCGGGGGCAGCTAATCAGCCCCAGCATTTT.